The clone carrying this T cell receptor (beta chain) was seen only a few times. The antigen remains undetermined. The data were taken from a study of CD8+ T cells in alopecia areata. RNA was extracted and reverse transcribed into cDNA as the sequencing template. Profiling relied on immunoSEQ multiplex PCR, and the TCRdb table lists in-frame clones only, not all of them. The sample has 100,000 to 140,000 clones; 84% are singletons. Treatment denoted: oral pan-JAK inhibitor, 5-10 mg twice daily. PBMCs served as the source from which CD4+ and CD8+ T cells were sorted. The CDR3 sequence is 14 residues long. Germline V CDR1 and CDR2: SGHVS, FQNEAQ. The V end lost 4 bases, the J end lost 3 bases, and 13 bases lay between the germline ends. General study points: Whether baseline CD8+ expansion is linked to response remains uncertain, given a single nonresponder. Scalp clonality dropped significantly under tofacitinib, as did expanded CD8+ top-100 clones.

This TCR came from a human donor with alopecia areata. V usage is TRBV7-8 and J usage is TRBJ2-7, with D possibly TRBD2 on 5 matching bases. The input for sequencing was CD8+ T cells sorted from blood, taken at week 24, from a patient treated with tofacitinib. DNA for the CDR3: TGTGCCAGCAGCTCTCCCCTCGGGAACTACGAGCAGTACTTC. The encoded protein is CASSSPLGNYEQYF.